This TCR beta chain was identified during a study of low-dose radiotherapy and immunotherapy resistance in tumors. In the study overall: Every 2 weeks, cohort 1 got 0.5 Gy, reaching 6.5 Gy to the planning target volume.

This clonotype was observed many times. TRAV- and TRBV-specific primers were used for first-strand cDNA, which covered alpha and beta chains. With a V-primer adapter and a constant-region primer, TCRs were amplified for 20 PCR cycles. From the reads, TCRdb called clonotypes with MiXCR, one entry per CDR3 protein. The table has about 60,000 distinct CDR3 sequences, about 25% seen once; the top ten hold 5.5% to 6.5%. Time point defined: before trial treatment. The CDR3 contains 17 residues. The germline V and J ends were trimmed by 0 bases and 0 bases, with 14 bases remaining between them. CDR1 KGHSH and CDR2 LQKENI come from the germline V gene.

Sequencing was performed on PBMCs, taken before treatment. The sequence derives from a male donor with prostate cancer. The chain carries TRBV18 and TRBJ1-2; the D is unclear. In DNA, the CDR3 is TGTGCCAGCTCACCACCGAGGTCTTCCGGTCCTAACTATGGCTACACCTTC. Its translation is CASSPPRSSGPNYGYTF. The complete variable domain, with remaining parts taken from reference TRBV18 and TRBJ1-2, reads NAGVMQNPRHLVRRRGQEARLRCSPMKGHSHVYWYRQLPEEGLKFMVYLQKENIIDESGMPKERFSAEFPKEGPSILRIQQVVRGDSAAYFCASSPPRSSGPNYGYTFGSGTRLTVV.